Shown below are 10 T cell receptor beta chains from a single sample sequenced in a study of T cell responses to AZD1222 COVID-19 vaccine. Sequenced by immunoSEQ multiplex PCR; TCRdb stores in-frame clones only, minus some. The sample yields under 150,000 clones, about 89% seen once. The sample in question was peripheral blood, obtained on day 0 of MenACWY control vaccination. These receptors all come from an adult in good health.

The V call is TRBV19, the J call TRBJ1-2, with 8 bases fitting TRBD1. V shed 7 bases, J shed 1 base, and the junction held 14 bases outside the gene matches. The V gene's germline CDR1 is LNHDA and CDR2 SQIVND (reference sequence). This CDR3 spans 17 amino acids. As DNA, the CDR3 is TGTGCCAGTAATATCTATCGAACAGGGGGGAGTAACTATGGCTACACCTTC. As protein: CASNIYRTGGSNYGYTF. The complete variable domain, with remaining parts taken from reference TRBV19 and TRBJ1-2, reads DGGITQSPKYLFRKEGQNVTLSCEQNLNHDAMYWYRQDPGQGLRLIYYSQIVNDFQKGDIAEGYSVSREKKESFPLTVTSAQKNPTAFYLCASNIYRTGGSNYGYTFGSGTRLTVV.

The table lists this clone with a count of one. The V call is TRBV4-1, the J call TRBJ2-7, with TRBD2 identical over 11 bases. J lost 6 bases, V lost 0 bases, and 7 bases had no gene match. The germline V gene has CDR1 MGHRA and CDR2 YSYEKL. This CDR3 has 16 amino acids. CDR3 in amino acids: CASSQDSGRALGEQYF. DNA of the CDR3: TGCGCCAGCAGCCAAGATAGCGGGAGGGCCCTCGGCGAGCAGTACTTC.

This clone came up once. The V and J genes are TRBV27 and TRBJ2-7, with 11 bases lining up with TRBD2. Germline-derived CDR1 and CDR2 are MNHEY and SMNVEV (reference sequence). The CDR3 sequence is 12 residues long. V shed 5 bases and J 11 bases; nucleotides not matched to a gene: 5. CDR3 sequence reads: CASSSSGRAEYF. CDR3 DNA sequence: TGTGCCAGCAGTAGTAGCGGGAGGGCAGAGTACTTC.

The V gene is TRBV19, the J gene TRBJ1-5; 7 bases are shared with TRBD1. The CDR3 is made up of 14 amino acids. Germline CDR1 is LNHDA and CDR2 is SQIVND (reference sequence). The trim removed 7 bases at V and 3 bases at J, leaving 6 bases unmatched. DNA for the CDR3: TGTGCCAGTATCCAACAGGGGAACAATCAGCCCCAGCATTTT. Its protein product is CASIQQGNNQPQHF.

The chain carries TRBV12-3 or TRBV12-4 and TRBJ1-1, with D hard to call. Trimming removed 5 bases from V and 0 bases from J, with 7 bases in between. The CDR3 is made up of 13 amino acids. CDR3 in amino acids: CASSPLLNTEAFF. CDR3 sequence (DNA): TGTGCCAGCAGTCCGCTATTGAACACTGAAGCTTTCTTT.

The CDR3: CASSSGKSSYEQYF. CDR3 coding DNA: TGCGCCAGCAGCTCTGGCAAGAGCTCCTACGAGCAGTACTTC. V is TRBV5-1 and J is TRBJ2-7; D not certain. CDR3 length: 14 residues. Germline V gene data show CDR1 as SGHRS and CDR2 as YFSETQ. V was cut by 3 bases and J by 0 bases, with 10 bases left in between.

The chain links TRBV14 to TRBJ1-1; D gene uncertain. Germline V lookup: CDR1 SGHDN, CDR2 FVKESK. V lost 4 bases and J 5 bases, leaving 5 bases between the germline ends. The CDR3 is 11 residues long. CDR3 loop: CASSLGTEAFF. The CDR3 region has the DNA TGTGCCAGCAGCCTGGGAACTGAAGCTTTCTTT.

The gene calls are TRBV7-3 and TRBJ2-2, with D tentatively TRBD1 (5 bases). The CDR3 sequence is 14 residues long. With 3 bases removed from V and 2 bases from J, the gap between germline ends came to 7 bases. Per germline, CDR1 SGHTA and CDR2 FQGTGA. The CDR3 sequence: CASSLQGNTGELFF. The CDR3 coding sequence is TGTGCCAGCAGCTTGCAGGGCAACACCGGGGAGCTGTTTTTT.

DNA of the CDR3: TGTGCCAGCAGCCGTCCGGACAGGGGAAATGAGCAGTTCTTC. Its protein is CASSRPDRGNEQFF. This chain connects TRBV7-3 to TRBJ2-1; 9 bases are a match to TRBD1. Germline CDR1 and CDR2: SGHTA and FQGTGA. The V segment lost 5 bases and the J segment 7 bases; nucleotides outside the gene matches: 6. This CDR3 has 14 amino acids.

The V and J genes are TRBV6-1 and TRBJ2-2, with a possible D match to TRBD1 (6 bases). The germline V gene encodes CDR1 MNHNS and CDR2 SASEGT. The germline V and J ends were trimmed by 0 bases and 3 bases, with 11 bases remaining between them. This CDR3 is 16 amino acids long. The CDR3 DNA reads as TGTGCCAGCAGTGAAGCGCTTAACAGGGACACCGGGGAGCTGTTTTTT. Encoded protein: CASSEALNRDTGELFF.